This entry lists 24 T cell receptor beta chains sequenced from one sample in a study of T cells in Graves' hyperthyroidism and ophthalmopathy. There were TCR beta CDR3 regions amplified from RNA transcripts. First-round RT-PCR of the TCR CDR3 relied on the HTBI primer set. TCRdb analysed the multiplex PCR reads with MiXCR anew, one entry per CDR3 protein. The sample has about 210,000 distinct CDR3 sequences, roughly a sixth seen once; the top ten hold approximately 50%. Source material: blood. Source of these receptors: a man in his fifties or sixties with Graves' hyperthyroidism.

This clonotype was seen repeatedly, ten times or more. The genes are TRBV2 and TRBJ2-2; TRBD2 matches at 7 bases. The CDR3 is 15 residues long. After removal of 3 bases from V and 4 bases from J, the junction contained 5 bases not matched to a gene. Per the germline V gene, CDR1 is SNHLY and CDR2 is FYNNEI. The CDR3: CASSELAGRTGELFF. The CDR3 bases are TGTGCCAGCAGTGAGTTAGCGGGCCGCACCGGGGAGCTGTTTTTT.

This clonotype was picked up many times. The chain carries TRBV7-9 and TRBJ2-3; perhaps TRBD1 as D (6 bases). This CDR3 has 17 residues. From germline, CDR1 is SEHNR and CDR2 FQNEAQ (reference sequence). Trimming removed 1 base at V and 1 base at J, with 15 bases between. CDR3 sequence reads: CASSLGANPGGTDTQYF. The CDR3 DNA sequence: TGTGCCAGCAGCTTAGGGGCTAATCCAGGGGGCACAGATACGCAGTATTTT.

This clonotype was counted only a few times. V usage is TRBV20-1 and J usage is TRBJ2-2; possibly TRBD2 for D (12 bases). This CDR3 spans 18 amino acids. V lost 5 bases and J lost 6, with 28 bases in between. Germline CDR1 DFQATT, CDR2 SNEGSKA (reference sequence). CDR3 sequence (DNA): TGCAGTGCTTGGGACAGGGGGGTGCTAGCGGGAGGGTCCGGGGAGCTGTTTTTT. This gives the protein CSAWDRGVLAGGSGELFF.

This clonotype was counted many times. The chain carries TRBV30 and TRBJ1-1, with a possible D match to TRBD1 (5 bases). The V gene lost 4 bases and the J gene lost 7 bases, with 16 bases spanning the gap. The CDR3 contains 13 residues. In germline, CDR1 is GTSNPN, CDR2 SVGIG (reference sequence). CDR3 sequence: CAWNRMTVGEAFF. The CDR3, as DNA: TGTGCCTGGAACAGGATGACAGTAGGTGAAGCTTTCTTT.

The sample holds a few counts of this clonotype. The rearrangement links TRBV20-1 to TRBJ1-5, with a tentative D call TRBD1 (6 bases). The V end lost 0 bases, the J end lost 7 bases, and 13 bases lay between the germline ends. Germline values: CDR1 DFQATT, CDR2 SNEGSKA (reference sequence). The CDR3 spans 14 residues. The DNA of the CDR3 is TGCAGTGCTAGAGATAAGGGGGGAGAACAGCCCCAGCATTTT. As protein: CSARDKGGEQPQHF.

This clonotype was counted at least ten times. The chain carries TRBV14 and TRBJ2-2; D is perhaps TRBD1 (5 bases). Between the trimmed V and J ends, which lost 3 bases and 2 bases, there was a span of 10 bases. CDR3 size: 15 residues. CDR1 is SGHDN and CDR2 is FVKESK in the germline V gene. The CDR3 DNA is TGTGCCAGCAGCCAGGACACCCTAAACACCGGGGAGCTGTTTTTT. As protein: CASSQDTLNTGELFF. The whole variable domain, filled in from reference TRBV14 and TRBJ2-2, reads EAGVTQFPSHSVIEKGQTVTLRCDPISGHDNLYWYRRVMGKEIKFLLHFVKESKQDESGMPNNRFLAERTGGTYSTLKVQPAELEDSGVYFCASSQDTLNTGELFFGEGSRLTVL.

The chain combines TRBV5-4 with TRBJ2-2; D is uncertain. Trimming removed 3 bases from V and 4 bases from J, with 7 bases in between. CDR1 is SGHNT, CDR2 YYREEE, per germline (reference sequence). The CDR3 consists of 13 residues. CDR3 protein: CASSSTSTGELFF. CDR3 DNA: TGTGCCAGCAGCTCCACATCCACCGGGGAGCTGTTTTTT.

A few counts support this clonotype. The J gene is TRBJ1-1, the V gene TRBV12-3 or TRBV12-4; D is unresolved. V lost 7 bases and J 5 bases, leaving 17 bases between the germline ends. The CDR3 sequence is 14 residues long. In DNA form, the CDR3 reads TGTGCCAGCACTATTTCAGTTAGAGGGACTGAAGCTTTCTTT. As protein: CASTISVRGTEAFF.

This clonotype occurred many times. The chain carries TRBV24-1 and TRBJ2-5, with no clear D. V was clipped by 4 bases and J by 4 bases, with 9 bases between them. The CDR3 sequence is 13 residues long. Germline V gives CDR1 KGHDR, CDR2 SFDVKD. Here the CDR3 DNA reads TGTGCCACCAGTGAAGGCGGTGTAGAGACCCAGTACTTC. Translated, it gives CATSEGGVETQYF.

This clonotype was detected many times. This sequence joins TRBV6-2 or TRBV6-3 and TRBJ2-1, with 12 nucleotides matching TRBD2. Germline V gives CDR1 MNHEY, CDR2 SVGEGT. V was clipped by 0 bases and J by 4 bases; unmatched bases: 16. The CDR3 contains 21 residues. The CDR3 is CASSYSSPSGRAGLRYNEQFF. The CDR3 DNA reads TGTGCCAGCAGTTACTCCTCCCCTAGCGGGAGGGCCGGCCTCAGGTACAATGAGCAGTTCTTC.

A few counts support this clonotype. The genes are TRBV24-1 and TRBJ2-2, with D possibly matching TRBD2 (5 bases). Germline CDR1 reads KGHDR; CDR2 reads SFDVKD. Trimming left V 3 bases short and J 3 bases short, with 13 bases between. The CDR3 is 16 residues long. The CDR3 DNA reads TGTGCCACCAGTGATGCGACCAGCGGTTACACCGGGGAGCTGTTTTTT. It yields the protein CATSDATSGYTGELFF.

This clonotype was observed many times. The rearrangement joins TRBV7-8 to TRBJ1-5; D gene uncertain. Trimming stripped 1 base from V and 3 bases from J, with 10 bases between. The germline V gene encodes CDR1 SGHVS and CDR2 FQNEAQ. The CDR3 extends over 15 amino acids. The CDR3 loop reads CASSLVSGLNQPQHF. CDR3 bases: TGTGCCAGCAGCTTAGTTTCAGGCCTCAATCAGCCCCAGCATTTT. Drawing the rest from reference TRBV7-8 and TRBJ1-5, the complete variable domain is GAGVSQSPRYKVAKRGQDVALRCDPISGHVSLFWYQQALGQGPEFLTYFQNEAQLDKSGLPSDRFFAERPEGSVSTLKIQRTQQEDSAVYLCASSLVSGLNQPQHFGDGTRLSIL.

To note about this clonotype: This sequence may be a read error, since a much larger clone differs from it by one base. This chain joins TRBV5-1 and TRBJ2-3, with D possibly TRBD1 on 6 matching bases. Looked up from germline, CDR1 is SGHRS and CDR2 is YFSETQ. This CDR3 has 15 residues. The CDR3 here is CASSLRDTRTDTRYF. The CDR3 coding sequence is TGCGCCAGCAGCTTGAGGGACACCCGCACAGATACGCGGTATTTT.

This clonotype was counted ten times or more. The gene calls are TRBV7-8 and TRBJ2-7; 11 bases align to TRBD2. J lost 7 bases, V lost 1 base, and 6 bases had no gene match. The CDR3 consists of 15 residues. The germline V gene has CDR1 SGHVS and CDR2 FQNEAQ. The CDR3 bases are TGTGCCAGCAGCTTAGATGGACTAGCGGGCCTAGAGCAGTACTTC. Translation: CASSLDGLAGLEQYF. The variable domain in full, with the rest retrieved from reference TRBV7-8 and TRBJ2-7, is GAGVSQSPRYKVAKRGQDVALRCDPISGHVSLFWYQQALGQGPEFLTYFQNEAQLDKSGLPSDRFFAERPEGSVSTLKIQRTQQEDSAVYLCASSLDGLAGLEQYFGPGTRLTVT.

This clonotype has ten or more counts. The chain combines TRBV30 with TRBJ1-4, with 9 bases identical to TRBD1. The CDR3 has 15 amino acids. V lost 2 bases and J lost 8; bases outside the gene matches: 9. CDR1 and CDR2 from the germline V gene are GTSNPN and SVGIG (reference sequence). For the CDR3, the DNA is TGTGCCTGGAGTACGGTCACCGGGACAGGGGAAAAACTGTTTTTT. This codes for CAWSTVTGTGEKLFF.

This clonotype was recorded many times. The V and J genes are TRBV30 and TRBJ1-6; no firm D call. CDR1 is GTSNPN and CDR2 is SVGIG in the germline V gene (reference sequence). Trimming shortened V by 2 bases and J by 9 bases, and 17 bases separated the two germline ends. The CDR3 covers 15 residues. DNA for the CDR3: TGTGCCTGGAGTATATGGAGCAGAAGCGGTTCACCCCTCCACTTT. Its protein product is CAWSIWSRSGSPLHF.

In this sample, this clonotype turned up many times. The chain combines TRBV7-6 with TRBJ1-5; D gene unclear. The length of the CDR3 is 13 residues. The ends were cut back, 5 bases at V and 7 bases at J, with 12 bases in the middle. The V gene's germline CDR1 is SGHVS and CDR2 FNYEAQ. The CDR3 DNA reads TGTGCCAGCAGCCCATCGGACGGACAGCCCCAGCATTTT. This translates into CASSPSDGQPQHF.

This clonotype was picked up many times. CDR3 loop: CASSLYPSGRAYEQYF. As DNA, the CDR3 is TGTGCCAGCAGCTTATACCCTAGCGGGAGAGCCTACGAGCAGTACTTC. The chain links TRBV7-2 to TRBJ2-7, with 10 bases that match TRBD2. Trimming took 2 bases from V and 2 from J; bases not matched to a gene: 6. Germline values: CDR1 SGHTA, CDR2 FQGNSA. The CDR3 covers 16 residues.

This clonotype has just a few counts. The CDR3 DNA follows: TGCAGTGCTAGAGCCCTAGCGGGAGCCTCCTACAATGAGCAGTTCTTC. Translating it yields CSARALAGASYNEQFF. V gene TRBV20-1 combines with J gene TRBJ2-1; TRBD2 matches at 10 bases. The CDR3 consists of 16 residues. V trimming: 1 base; J trimming: 0 bases; junction bases outside the gene matches: 3. Looked up from germline, CDR1 is DFQATT and CDR2 is SNEGSKA (reference sequence).

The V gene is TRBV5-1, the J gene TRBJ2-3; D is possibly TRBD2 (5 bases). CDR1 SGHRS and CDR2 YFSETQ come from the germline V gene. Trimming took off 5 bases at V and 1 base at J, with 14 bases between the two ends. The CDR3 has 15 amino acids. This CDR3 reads CASSWGGSGTDTQYF. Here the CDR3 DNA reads TGCGCCAGCAGTTGGGGTGGGAGCGGCACAGATACGCAGTATTTT.

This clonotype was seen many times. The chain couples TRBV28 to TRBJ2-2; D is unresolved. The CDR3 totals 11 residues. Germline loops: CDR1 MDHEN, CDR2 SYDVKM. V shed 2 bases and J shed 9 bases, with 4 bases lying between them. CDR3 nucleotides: TGTGCCAGCAGTTTACGGCGGGAGCTGTTTTTT. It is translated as CASSLRRELFF.

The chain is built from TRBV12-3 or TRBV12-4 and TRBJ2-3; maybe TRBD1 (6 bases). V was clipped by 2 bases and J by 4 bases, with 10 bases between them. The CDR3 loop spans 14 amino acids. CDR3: CASSLWGRPDTQYF. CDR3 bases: TGTGCCAGCAGTTTATGGGGGCGTCCAGATACGCAGTATTTT.

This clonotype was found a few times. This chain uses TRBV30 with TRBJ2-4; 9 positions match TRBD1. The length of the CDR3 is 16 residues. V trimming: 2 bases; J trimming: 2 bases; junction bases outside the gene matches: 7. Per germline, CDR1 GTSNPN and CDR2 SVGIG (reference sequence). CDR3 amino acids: CAWSLDRGSSKNIQYF. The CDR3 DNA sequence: TGTGCCTGGAGTCTAGACAGGGGGTCTTCCAAAAACATTCAGTACTTC.

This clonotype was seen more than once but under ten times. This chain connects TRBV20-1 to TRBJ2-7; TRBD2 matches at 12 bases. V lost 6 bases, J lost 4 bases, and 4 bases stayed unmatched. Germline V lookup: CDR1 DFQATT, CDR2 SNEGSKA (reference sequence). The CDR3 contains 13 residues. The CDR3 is CSARTSGNYEQYF. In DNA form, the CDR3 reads TGCAGTGCACGGACTAGCGGGAATTACGAGCAGTACTTC.